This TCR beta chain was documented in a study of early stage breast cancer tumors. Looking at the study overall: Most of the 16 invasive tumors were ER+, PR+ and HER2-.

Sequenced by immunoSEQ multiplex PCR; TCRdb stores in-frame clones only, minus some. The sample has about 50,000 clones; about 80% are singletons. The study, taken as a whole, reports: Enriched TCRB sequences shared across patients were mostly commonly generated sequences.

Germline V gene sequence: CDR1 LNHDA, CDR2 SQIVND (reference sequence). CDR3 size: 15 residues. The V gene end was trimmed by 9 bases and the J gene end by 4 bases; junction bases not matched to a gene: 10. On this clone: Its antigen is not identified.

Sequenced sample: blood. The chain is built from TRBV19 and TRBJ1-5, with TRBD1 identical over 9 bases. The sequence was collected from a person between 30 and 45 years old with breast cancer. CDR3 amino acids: CASSGTGTVNQPQHF. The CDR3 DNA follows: TGTGCCAGCTCCGGGACAGGGACTGTTAATCAGCCCCAGCATTTT.